The subject of this entry is one T cell receptor (beta chain). Its binding antigen is unknown. Library method: 5' RACE. The input for every TCR library was around 3,600 ng of total RNA. cDNA was synthesized with SMARTScribe reverse transcriptase in eight separate reactions per sample. During cDNA synthesis, template switching introduced unique molecular identifiers that contained a 6-nucleotide sample barcode. TCRalpha and TCRbeta cDNA was amplified by two nested PCRs of roughly 15 and 9 cycles, with bead purification after each PCR. Before amplification, the cDNA was treated with uracil DNA-glycosylase and purified using the QIAquick PCR purification kit. The second PCR added Illumina TruSeq-compatible adapters along with sample-specific barcodes. TapeStation and Qubit were used to check library quality and concentration, and 5 to 6.5 ng of each library went into the pool. The pooled libraries were sequenced with 2 x 100 bp reads and custom sequencing primers on an Illumina HiSeq2500 single-index Rapid Run. In the authors' own workflow: MiGEC version 1.2.6 was used for UMI-based consensus assembly, which corrected PCR and sequencing errors. MiXCR version 2.1.1 was used to carry out V(D)J alignment, clonotype assembly and CDR3 extraction. To normalise gene usage, clonotype sharing and MAIT/NKT TCR abundance, the analysis used the top 1000, 10 000 and 20 000 clonotypes per sample. Diversity was computed as the inverse Simpson index with the vegan R package after downsampling to 27 000 UMIs. Statistical testing used paired Mann-Whitney U tests on the discordant twin pairs and applied Benjamini-Hochberg correction for multiple testing. TCRdb reprocessed the reads and assigns one entry to each CDR3 protein sequence, leaving out DNA. The V and J calls, along with clone size, are taken from TCRdb and not from the paper's own processing. The table held for this sample gives some 150,000 distinct CDR3 sequences. The top ten hold about 2.4% of the sample.

From each donor, a 2.5 ml peripheral blood sample was collected into PAXgene tubes and kept at -80 degrees C. Total RNA was isolated from whole blood with the PAXgene blood miRNA kit on an automated QIAcube, without T cell sorting. Deep TCRalpha and TCRbeta repertoire profiling with unique molecular barcoding was performed on peripheral blood of monozygotic twin pairs concordant or discordant for inflammatory bowel disease. Smoking habits were recorded for all twin pairs, and each individual was classified as a current, former or never smoker. The sample originates from a study of monozygotic twins with inflammatory bowel disease (dated 2019 in TCRdb). About the full investigation: A total of roughly 28 monozygotic twin pairs were included in the full study, comprising nine German pairs (four IBD-concordant, five IBD-discordant) and 19 IBD-discordant Danish pairs. The search for disease-associated traits relied mainly on comparing IBD patients with their genetically identical healthy co-twins within discordant pairs. Each individual had, on average, about 151 000 unique TCRalpha sequences and 181 000 unique TCRbeta sequences available for analysis. Here is what the overall study found, with its caveats: Different T cell subtypes could not be distinguished in the analysis. No difference in repertoire similarity was observed between concordant and discordant twins, possibly owing to limited statistical power. No single strong signal or clonotype linked to IBD turned up in the results, so the idea that one exists was not supported. Fewer clonotypes were shared with other individuals by IBD patients than by healthy twins, most markedly in patients showing signs of disease activity. Because patients received different immunosuppressive treatments, the repertoires may have picked up extra background noise and variability between individuals. Measured by the inverse Simpson index, TCRbeta repertoire diversity was lower in IBD patients than in their healthy co-twins.

The CDR3 runs 14 residues from the cysteine to the phenylalanine. Only the protein sequence is given. Looking up the germline V gene yields CDR1 MNHNS and CDR2 SASEGT. The origin of this receptor is a human donor with ulcerative colitis or Crohn's disease, or a healthy co-twin of an affected twin (not recorded which). This chain joins TRBV6-1 to TRBJ2-7; lacking DNA, the TRBD2 call made by TCRdb goes unchecked. Sequences were obtained from blood. The CDR3 amino acid sequence is: CASTPGYSSYEQYF.